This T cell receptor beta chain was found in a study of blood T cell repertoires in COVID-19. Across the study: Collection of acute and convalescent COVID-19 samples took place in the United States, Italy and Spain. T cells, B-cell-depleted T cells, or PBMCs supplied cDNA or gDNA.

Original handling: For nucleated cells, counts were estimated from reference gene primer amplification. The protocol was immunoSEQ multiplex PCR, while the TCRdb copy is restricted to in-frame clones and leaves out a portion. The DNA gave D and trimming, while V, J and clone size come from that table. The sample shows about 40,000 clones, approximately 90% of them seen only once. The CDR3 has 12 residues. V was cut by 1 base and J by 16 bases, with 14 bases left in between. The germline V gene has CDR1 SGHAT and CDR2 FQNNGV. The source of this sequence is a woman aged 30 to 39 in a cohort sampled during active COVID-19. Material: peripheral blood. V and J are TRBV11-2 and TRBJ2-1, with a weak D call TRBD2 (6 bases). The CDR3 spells CASSLAAGSKFF. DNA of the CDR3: TGTGCCAGCAGCTTAGCGGCCGGGAGCAAATTCTTC.